This TCR beta chain was recorded in a study of shared clonotypes between healthy human individuals. TCRdb's table, derived via immunoSEQ multiplex PCR, lists solely in-frame clones and lacks some. The data show roughly 2.6 million clones, with around nine tenths seen just once and 0.13% to 0.15% held by the top ten. Germline V gene sequence: CDR1 GTSNPN, CDR2 SVGIG (reference sequence). The CDR3 sequence is 12 residues long. V dropped 1 base and J dropped 2 bases, with 5 bases sitting between them. As regards this clone: The sample has other DNA sequences that encode this CDR3 too.

This chain joins TRBV30 and TRBJ1-2, with D perhaps TRBD1 (5 bases). The sequence came from a man aged 18 to 30 in good health. The specimen sequenced was naive CD4+ T cells sorted from blood. The subset was: CD45RA+ positively selected. The CDR3 DNA reads as TGTGCCTGGAGTGGGGGCAACTATGGCTACACCTTC. It translates to CAWSGGNYGYTF.